This TCR beta chain derives from a study of blood T cells in healthy people across ages. PCR was performed a second time for about 7 to 11 cycles using a sample-barcoded 5' primer and a J-beta primer mix. TCRdb re-derived calls from the 5' RACE reads in MiXCR, one entry per CDR3 protein. Found here are approximately 940,000 distinct CDR3 sequences, around 48% of them singletons; the top ten hold roughly 12%. Looked up from germline, CDR1 is MNHEY and CDR2 is SVGAGI. V lost 4 bases and J 2 bases, leaving 12 bases between the germline ends. CDR3 length equals 16 residues. The TCR originated in a man younger than 45 in good health. The sample taken for sequencing was blood. V gene TRBV6-5 combines with J gene TRBJ1-6; D call uncertain. CDR3 residues: CASSSDGITYNSPLHF. For the CDR3, the DNA is TGTGCCAGCAGTTCTGACGGGATCACCTATAATTCACCCCTCCACTTT.